Each of the 16 T cell receptor beta chains below was sequenced from the same sample in a study of vaccination effects on CD4 cells after COVID-19. ViraFEST used viral peptide pools to expand antigen-specific CD4+ T cells before sequencing. Following culture for about ten days, CD4+ T cells were isolated. None of these healthy vaccinees had been infected with SARS-CoV-2 before vaccination. These receptors' targets are unknown. TCRdb keeps only in-frame clones here, not all; method: immunoSEQ multiplex PCR. The sample includes 55,000 to 75,000 clones, approximately 70% of them seen just once. The sample in question was CD4+ T cells from PBMCs cultured with HCoV-OC43 spike peptides, obtained before COVID-19 vaccination. Noted subset: HCoV-OC43 spike overlapping peptide pool stimulation. The receptors were gathered from a human donor who received a COVID-19 vaccine.

The chain is built from TRBV5-1 and TRBJ1-3, with D uncertain. Trimming pared 4 bases from V and 1 base from J, leaving 12 bases between. The length of the CDR3 is 15 residues. CDR1 is SGHRS and CDR2 is YFSETQ in the germline V gene. CDR3 amino acids: CASSASGFSGNTIYF. The DNA of the CDR3 is TGCGCCAGCAGCGCGTCGGGGTTTTCTGGAAACACCATATATTTT. Complete variable domain (other parts from reference TRBV5-1 and TRBJ1-3): KAGVTQTPRYLIKTRGQQVTLSCSPISGHRSVSWYQQTPGQGLQFLFEYFSETQRNKGNFPGRFSGRQFSNSRSEMNVSTLELGDSALYLCASSASGFSGNTIYFGEGSWLTVV.

V is TRBV5-1 and J is TRBJ2-1; D remains ambiguous. This CDR3 comprises 15 residues. Between the trimmed V and J ends, which lost 0 bases and 3 bases, there was a span of 10 bases. Germline V gene sequence: CDR1 SGHRS, CDR2 YFSETQ. As DNA, the CDR3 is TGCGCCAGCAGCTTGGAGGCCAGTCACTACAATGAGCAGTTCTTC. It encodes CASSLEASHYNEQFF.

The chain couples TRBV5-5 to TRBJ2-6; tentatively, D is TRBD1 or TRBD2 (5 bases each). The CDR3 covers 17 residues. The germline CDR1 and CDR2 sequences are SGHKS and YYEKEE (reference sequence). Trimming removed 3 bases from V and 2 bases from J, with 15 bases in between. CDR3 region: CASSWGRSSTGANVLTF. In nucleotides, the CDR3 is TGTGCCAGCAGCTGGGGACGTTCCAGCACTGGGGCCAACGTCCTGACTTTC.

The rearrangement uses TRBV6-6 and TRBJ1-4; 7 nucleotides match TRBD1. This CDR3 comprises 12 residues. Germline CDR1 reads MNHNY; CDR2 reads SVGAGI (reference sequence). The V gene end was trimmed by 5 bases and the J gene end by 6 bases; junction bases not matched to a gene: 0. The CDR3 nucleotides read TGTGCCAGCAGTACAGGGGATGAAAAACTGTTTTTT. Residues: CASSTGDEKLFF.

This clone has more than one count but fewer than ten. The rearrangement uses TRBV30 and TRBJ1-1; tentative D call: TRBD1 (5 bases). The V end lost 3 bases, the J end lost 2 bases, and 16 bases lay between the germline ends. Per the germline V gene, CDR1 is GTSNPN and CDR2 is SVGIG (reference sequence). The CDR3 is made up of 15 amino acids. Written as DNA, the CDR3 is TGTGCCTGGAGGGGACGGCTGCCCCGAAACACTGAAGCTTTCTTT. Translating it yields CAWRGRLPRNTEAFF. The entire variable domain, with the rest obtained from reference TRBV30 and TRBJ1-1, is as follows: SQTIHQWPATLVQPVGSPLSLECTVEGTSNPNLYWYRQAAGRGLQLLFYSVGIGQISSEVPQNLSASRPQDRQFILSSKKLLLSDSGFYLCAWRGRLPRNTEAFFGQGTRLTVV.

The chain has TRBV7-3 and TRBJ2-1; 9 positions match TRBD1. The CDR3 contains 15 residues. Germline assignment: CDR1 SGHTA and CDR2 FQGTGA. J was trimmed by 4 bases and V by 5 bases; bases with no gene match: 6. The CDR3 is CASSPDRGSYNEQFF. The CDR3 DNA reads as TGTGCCAGCAGCCCAGACAGGGGGTCTTACAATGAGCAGTTCTTC.

This chain connects TRBV6-2 or TRBV6-3 to TRBJ2-6; 8 nucleotides align to TRBD1. Unmatched junction bases numbered 10, after V lost 7 bases and J lost 2 bases. CDR1 is MNHEY, CDR2 SVGEGT, per germline. CDR3 length equals 17 residues. Written as DNA, the CDR3 is TGTGCCAGCACCCCCGGACAGGGAGAAGCTGGGGCCAACGTCCTGACTTTC. This translates into CASTPGQGEAGANVLTF.

This rearrangement joins TRBV19 to TRBJ2-3, with D perhaps TRBD2 (7 bases). The CDR3 has 15 residues. The V end was cut by 10 bases, the J end by 3 bases, with 20 bases between. Per the germline V gene, CDR1 is LNHDA and CDR2 is SQIVND (reference sequence). In DNA, the CDR3 is TGTGCCACCACCTGGGGAGGGGGGGGGACAGATACGCAGTATTTT. Amino acids: CATTWGGGGTDTQYF.

V gene TRBV10-1 combines with J gene TRBJ1-4, with 11 bases aligning to TRBD1. The CDR3 runs to 15 residues. Germline V gene sequence: CDR1 WNHNN, CDR2 SYGVQD (reference sequence). Losses at the gene ends were 3 bases for V and 10 bases for J; bases not matched to a gene: 7. CDR3 protein: CASSELRTGGPKLFF. CDR3 DNA sequence: TGCGCCAGCAGTGAACTACGGACAGGGGGCCCAAAACTGTTTTTT.

The chain combines TRBV6-1 with TRBJ1-1; D is undetermined. CDR3 size: 18 residues. Germline V gene sequence: CDR1 MNHNS, CDR2 SASEGT. V gave up 4 bases and J gave up 1 base, with 22 bases separating them. The CDR3 protein is CASSGYRFYGGRNTEAFF. Written as DNA, the CDR3 is TGTGCCAGCAGTGGTTACCGTTTTTATGGAGGGCGGAACACTGAAGCTTTCTTT.

The rearrangement joins TRBV19 to TRBJ1-6; D may be TRBD1 (5 bases). Germline CDR1 and CDR2: LNHDA and SQIVND (reference sequence). CDR3 length: 15 amino acids. V lost 3 bases and J 10 bases, leaving 16 bases between the germline ends. The CDR3 DNA reads as TGTGCCAGTAGTATGGGGTCAGGGTTCGGATCACCCCTCCACTTT. Translating gives CASSMGSGFGSPLHF.

The chain is built from TRBV5-1 and TRBJ1-3; 11 bases line up with TRBD1. The CDR3 loop spans 18 amino acids. V lost 1 base to trimming and J lost 4 bases; unmatched junction nucleotides: 10. The germline gives CDR1 SGHRS, CDR2 YFSETQ. The CDR3, as DNA: TGCGCCAGCAGCTTGATGCGGACAGGGGGCGCCGCGGGAAACACCATATATTTT. It yields the protein CASSLMRTGGAAGNTIYF. Complete variable domain (other parts from reference TRBV5-1 and TRBJ1-3): KAGVTQTPRYLIKTRGQQVTLSCSPISGHRSVSWYQQTPGQGLQFLFEYFSETQRNKGNFPGRFSGRQFSNSRSEMNVSTLELGDSALYLCASSLMRTGGAAGNTIYFGEGSWLTVV.

This clone was counted a few times. The chain is built from TRBV7-3 and TRBJ2-2, with D perhaps TRBD2 (6 bases). The CDR3 runs 15 residues. V lost 5 bases to trimming and J lost 1 base, with 11 bases between them. The germline V gene has CDR1 SGHTA and CDR2 FQGTGA. The CDR3 nucleotides read TGTGCCAGCAGCCAACCGGGACTGAACACCGGGGAGCTGTTTTTT. Translation gives CASSQPGLNTGELFF.

The V gene is TRBV27, the J gene TRBJ1-6; D is unclear. The length of the CDR3 is 15 residues. CDR1 and CDR2 from the germline V gene are MNHEY and SMNVEV (reference sequence). Trimming took 1 base from V and 0 from J, leaving 4 bases between them. The CDR3 spells CASSLFGSYNSPLHF. CDR3 bases: TGTGCCAGCAGTTTATTCGGCTCCTATAATTCACCCCTCCACTTT.

This clone has only a few counts. The chain combines TRBV10-1 with TRBJ2-5; D call uncertain. CDR3 size: 13 residues. Germline CDR1 is WNHNN and CDR2 is SYGVQD (reference sequence). V dropped 2 bases and J dropped 7 bases, with 11 bases sitting between them. In DNA form, the CDR3 reads TGCGCCAGCAGTGAGCAGGTTCCGGGGACCCAGTACTTC. This codes for CASSEQVPGTQYF.

V usage is TRBV25-1 and J usage is TRBJ2-1; tentative D call: TRBD2 (7 bases). V was pared by 3 bases and J by 13 bases, with 13 bases between. The CDR3 is made up of 12 amino acids. The germline CDR1 and CDR2 sequences are MGHDK and SYGVNS. CDR3 sequence (DNA): TGTGCCAGCAGTGAGGCGGGGGCTAGTCAGTTCTTC. Its translation: CASSEAGASQFF.